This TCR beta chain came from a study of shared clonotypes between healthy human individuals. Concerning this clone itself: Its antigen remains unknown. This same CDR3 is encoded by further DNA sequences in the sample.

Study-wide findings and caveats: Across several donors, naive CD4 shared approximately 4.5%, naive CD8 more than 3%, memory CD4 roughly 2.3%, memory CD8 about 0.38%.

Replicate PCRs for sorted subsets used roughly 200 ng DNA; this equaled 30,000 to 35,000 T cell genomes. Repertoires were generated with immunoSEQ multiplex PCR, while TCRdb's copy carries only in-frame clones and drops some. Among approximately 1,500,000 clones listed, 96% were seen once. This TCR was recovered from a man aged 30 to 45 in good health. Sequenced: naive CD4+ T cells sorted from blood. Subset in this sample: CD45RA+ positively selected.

As DNA, the CDR3 is TGCGCCAGCAGCTCGGGACAAAACACTGAAGCTTTCTTT. This gives the protein CASSSGQNTEAFF. This sequence joins TRBV5-1 and TRBJ1-1, with D possibly being TRBD1 (6 bases). Trimming stripped 3 bases from V and 2 bases from J, with 8 bases between. The germline V gene encodes CDR1 SGHRS and CDR2 YFSETQ. The CDR3 loop spans 13 amino acids.